Listed below are T cell receptor beta chains from one sample, sequenced in a study of cytomegalovirus exposure and HLA in healthy donors. TCRdb's copy holds only in-frame clones and misses some; the assay was immunoSEQ multiplex PCR. This table has 82,000 or so clones, around 74% appearing once. What was sequenced was PBMCs. These receptor sequences come from a woman aged 50 to 60 in good health and CMV-seropositive. Both conserved end residues are part of each CDR3. The D gene is left open where the match is weak. A clone size is listed for some rows: how often the clone was seen (once, few, many), or a class if it is expanded.

V	J	D	size	DNA	CDR3
TRBV11-2	TRBJ2-7	NA	NA	TGTGCCAGCAGGGGGCTCACCTACGAGCAGTACTTC	CASRGLTYEQYF
TRBV6-4	TRBJ2-7	NA	once	TGTGCCAGCAGTGACTTGCGGGATGCCTACGAGCAGTACTTC	CASSDLRDAYEQYF
TRBV5-4	TRBJ2-5	NA	NA	TGTGCCAGCAGCTTGAAAAAGGGGTTAGAGACCCAGTACTTC	CASSLKKGLETQYF
TRBV5-4	TRBJ2-7	NA	NA	TGTGCCAGCAATTCGGACAAATCCTACGAGCAGTACTTC	CASNSDKSYEQYF
TRBV2	TRBJ1-1	TRBD1	NA	TGTGCCAGCAGGGGACAGGGAAGAACTGAAGCTTTCTTT	CASRGQGRTEAFF
TRBV6-5	TRBJ2-3	NA	NA	TGTGCCAGCAGTTACGTGCGACAGACAGATACGCAGTATTTT	CASSYVRQTDTQYF
TRBV10-3	TRBJ1-5	TRBD1	NA	TGTGCCATCAGTGACCGACAGGGGAGTCAGCCCCAGCATTTT	CAISDRQGSQPQHF
TRBV28	TRBJ2-3	NA	NA	TGTGCCAGCAGTTTTAATCCCGGTAGCACAGATACGCAGTATTTT	CASSFNPGSTDTQYF
TRBV30	TRBJ2-2	TRBD1	NA	TGTGCCTGGCCAACCCGGGACAGAAACACCGGGGAGCTGTTTTTT	CAWPTRDRNTGELFF
TRBV11-2	TRBJ1-5	TRBD1	NA	TGTGCCAGCAGCGCCACAGGGGGCCCGCAGCCCCAGCATTTT	CASSATGGPQPQHF
TRBV5-1	TRBJ2-1	TRBD2	NA	TGCGCCAGCAGCTTGATTCGGCGGGAGCTTAATGAGCAGTTCTTC	CASSLIRRELNEQFF
TRBV28	TRBJ2-3	TRBD2	NA	TGTGCCAGCGGACTAGCGGAAGATACGCAGTATTTT	CASGLAEDTQYF
TRBV6-1	TRBJ1-1	TRBD1	NA	TGTGCCAGCAGTGAAGCGGAAGGACAGGGGGACACTGAAGCTTTCTTT	CASSEAEGQGDTEAFF
TRBV30	TRBJ2-7	TRBD2	NA	TGTGCCTGGAGCCGCCTAGCGGGTGCGGGCGAGCAGTACTTC	CAWSRLAGAGEQYF
TRBV2	TRBJ2-3	TRBD2	NA	TGTGCCAGCAAGGCCCGAACTAGCGGGCACACAGATACGCAGTATTTT	CASKARTSGHTDTQYF
TRBV5-1	TRBJ2-1	TRBD2	NA	TGCGCCAGCAGTTGGACTAGCGGGAGGGCCGAGGAGCAGTTCTTC	CASSWTSGRAEEQFF
TRBV27	TRBJ2-2	NA	NA	TGTGCCAGCAGCCGTTGGAACCCGACAGATTACACCGGGGAGCTGTTTTTT	CASSRWNPTDYTGELFF
TRBV5-6	TRBJ2-7	TRBD2	once	TGTGCCAGCAGCTCCCTTCGTAAGGGACTAGCAGACGAGCAGTACTTC	CASSSLRKGLADEQYF
TRBV5-4	TRBJ1-4	NA	NA	TGTGCCGCACAACAGGGAACTAATGAAAAACTGTTTTTT	CAAQQGTNEKLFF
TRBV30	TRBJ2-7	NA	NA	TGTGCCTGGAGTGTACCCCCGGGTTCCTACGAGCAGTACTTC	CAWSVPPGSYEQYF
TRBV7-9	TRBJ2-7	NA	NA	TGTGCCAGCAGCTTAGGTGGAGGCAGGGGTTTCTCCGAGCAGTACTTC	CASSLGGGRGFSEQYF
TRBV27	TRBJ2-1	TRBD2	NA	TGTGCCAGCAGTCCTCTAGCGGAAAGCTCCTACAATGAGCAGTTCTTC	CASSPLAESSYNEQFF
TRBV18	TRBJ2-7	TRBD1	NA	TGTGCCAGCTCGTCTGACAGGGTCTACGAGCAGTACTTC	CASSSDRVYEQYF
TRBV10-3	TRBJ2-5	TRBD2	NA	TGTGCCATCAGTGAAGCGGGAAGGGAGACCCAGTACTTC	CAISEAGRETQYF
TRBV30	TRBJ1-2	TRBD1	NA	TGTGCCTGGAGCGACCGGGACAGGGAGGGCTACACCTTC	CAWSDRDREGYTF
TRBV11-3	TRBJ1-2	NA	NA	TGTGCCAGCAGCTTAGAAGAGGGCCTTAACTATGGCTACACCTTC	CASSLEEGLNYGYTF
TRBV27	TRBJ1-1	TRBD1	once	TGTGCCAGCGCTGAGACAGGGCGCACTGAAGCTTTCTTT	CASAETGRTEAFF